The table lists the clone carrying this T cell receptor (beta chain) with a few counts. The antigen is not known. This sample was included in a study of T cell repertoires in cytomegalovirus infection. Study-level information: Well-studied HLA-B-restricted CMV epitopes were used in the study alongside recently identified HLA-C-restricted ones. Study-wide points: Summed frequency of public TCR beta families distinguished CMV carriers with the relevant HLA.

TCRdb reprocessed the reads with MiXCR, giving one entry per CDR3 protein. Of over 250,000 distinct CDR3 sequences listed, roughly a fifth are singletons. This CDR3 contains 13 residues. V lost 0 bases, J lost 8 bases, and 10 bases lay in between. Germline V gives CDR1 SGHAT, CDR2 FQNNGV. The TCR sequence derives from a human donor in good health (CMV status not recorded). Some clones in this sample may be carry-over from other donors' samples. The chain employs TRBV11-2 and TRBJ1-2; D not resolved. The sample in question was cultured PBMCs, obtained from culture after CMV antigen stimulation. CDR3 sequence: CASSLDIERGYTF. Written as DNA, the CDR3 is TGTGCCAGCAGCTTAGATATCGAGAGGGGCTACACCTTC.